This T cell receptor beta chain was captured in a study of patients and donors after allogeneic stem cell transplantation. MiXCR was run by TCRdb on the RT-PCR reads, yielding one entry per CDR3 protein. Of fewer than 95,000 distinct CDR3 sequences listed, approximately 5.2% are singletons. This clonotype was recorded at least ten times. Germline-derived CDR1 and CDR2 are SEHNR and FQNEAQ (reference sequence). The length of the CDR3 is 11 residues. V was shortened by 5 bases and J by 0 bases, with 2 bases between the two germline ends. Sequencing was done on a sample of blood, either unsorted or a sorted T cell fraction (not recorded which). The origin of this receptor is a human donor who was either an allogeneic HSCT recipient or a stem cell or donor lymphocyte infusion donor (not recorded which). It is not recorded whose cells these are; they may come from a transplant donor. This rearrangement joins TRBV7-9 to TRBJ2-7; D ambiguous. DNA for the CDR3: TGTGCCAGCAGCCACTCCTACGAGCAGTACTTC. Its protein is CASSHSYEQYF.